This TCR beta chain was recorded in a study of blood T cells in healthy people across ages. Isolation yielded PBMCs, at least 7 million per sample, in every case. Study-wide findings and caveats: When set beside aged donors, long-lived donors presented more naive CD4+ cells and higher diversity.

The CDR3 runs 12 residues. From germline, CDR1 is LGHDT and CDR2 YNNKEL (reference sequence). V dropped 4 bases and J dropped 8 bases, with 9 bases sitting between them. As to this clonotype: What it recognizes is unknown.

With a J-beta primer mix and a sample-barcoded 5' primer, a second PCR ran about 7 to 11 cycles. One entry per CDR3 protein results from TCRdb running MiXCR on the 5' RACE reads. This table holds around 800,000 distinct CDR3 sequences, 20% to 30% found once. This same sample was also part of a study on T cells of mothers and their children. As that report states: A few mothers and their six children, all healthy Caucasians, donated. Related mother-child pairs shared slightly more overlap than unrelated pairs, but the difference was non-significant.

The chain employs TRBV3-1 and TRBJ2-1; no definite D call. Sequences were obtained from blood. The origin of this receptor is a boy aged 5 to 17 in good health. This CDR3 is CASSPQGYEQFF. In nucleotides, the CDR3 is TGTGCCAGCAGCCCGCAAGGCTATGAGCAGTTCTTC.